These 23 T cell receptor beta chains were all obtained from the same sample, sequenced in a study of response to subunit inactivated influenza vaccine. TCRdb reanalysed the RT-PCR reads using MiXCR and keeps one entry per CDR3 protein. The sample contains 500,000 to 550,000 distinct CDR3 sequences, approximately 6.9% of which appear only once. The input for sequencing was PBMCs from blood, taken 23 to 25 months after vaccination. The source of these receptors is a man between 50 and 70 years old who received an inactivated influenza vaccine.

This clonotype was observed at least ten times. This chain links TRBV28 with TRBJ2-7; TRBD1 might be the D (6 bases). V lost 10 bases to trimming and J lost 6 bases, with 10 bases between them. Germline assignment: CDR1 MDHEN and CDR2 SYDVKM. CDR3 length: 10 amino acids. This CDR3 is CATRQVEQYF. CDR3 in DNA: TGTGCCACCAGACAGGTCGAGCAGTACTTC.

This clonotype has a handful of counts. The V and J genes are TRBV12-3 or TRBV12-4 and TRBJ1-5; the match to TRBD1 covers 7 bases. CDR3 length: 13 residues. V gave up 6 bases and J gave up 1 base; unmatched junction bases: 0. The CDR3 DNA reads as TGTGCCAGCAGGACAGGGAGCAATCAGCCCCAGCATTTT. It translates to CASRTGSNQPQHF.

The CDR3 DNA reads TGTGCCAGCAGCGTAGGGCCTCAGGGACAGGAGTATAGGCCCCTCCACTTT. This sequence encodes CASSVGPQGQEYRPLHF. J is TRBJ1-6 and V is TRBV7-2, with 8 nucleotides matching TRBD1. Germline CDR1 and CDR2: SGHTA and FQGNSA. V shed 5 bases, J shed 13 bases, and the junction held 19 bases outside the gene matches. This CDR3 spans 17 amino acids.

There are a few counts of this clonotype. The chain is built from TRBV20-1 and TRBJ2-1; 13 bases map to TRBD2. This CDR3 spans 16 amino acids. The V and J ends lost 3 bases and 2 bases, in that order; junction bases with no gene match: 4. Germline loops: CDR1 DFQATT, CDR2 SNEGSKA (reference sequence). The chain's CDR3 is CSARGTSGIAYNEQFF. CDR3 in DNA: TGCAGTGCTAGGGGGACTAGCGGGATTGCCTACAATGAGCAGTTCTTC.

The CDR3 DNA sequence: TGCAGTGCTCCCACGAGATCGGTCAATGAGCAGTTCTTC. This encodes CSAPTRSVNEQFF. The chain employs TRBV20-1 and TRBJ2-1; D remains ambiguous. Germline assignment: CDR1 DFQATT and CDR2 SNEGSKA (reference sequence). This CDR3 has 13 residues. V lost 5 bases and J lost 6, with 14 bases in between.

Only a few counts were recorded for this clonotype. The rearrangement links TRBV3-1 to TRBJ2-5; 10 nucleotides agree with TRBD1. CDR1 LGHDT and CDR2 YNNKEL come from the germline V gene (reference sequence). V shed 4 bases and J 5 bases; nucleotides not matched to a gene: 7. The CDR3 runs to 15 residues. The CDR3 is CASSRPLTGGETQYF. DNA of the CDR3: TGTGCCAGCAGCCGCCCTTTGACAGGGGGCGAGACCCAGTACTTC.

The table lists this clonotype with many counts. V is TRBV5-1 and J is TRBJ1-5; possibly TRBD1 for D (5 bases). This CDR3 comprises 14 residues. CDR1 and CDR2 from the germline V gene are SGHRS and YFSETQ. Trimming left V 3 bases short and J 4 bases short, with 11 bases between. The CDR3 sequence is CASSWDGQNQPQHF. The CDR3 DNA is TGCGCCAGCAGCTGGGACGGACAAAATCAGCCCCAGCATTTT. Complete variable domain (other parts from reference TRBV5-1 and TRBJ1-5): KAGVTQTPRYLIKTRGQQVTLSCSPISGHRSVSWYQQTPGQGLQFLFEYFSETQRNKGNFPGRFSGRQFSNSRSEMNVSTLELGDSALYLCASSWDGQNQPQHFGDGTRLSIL.

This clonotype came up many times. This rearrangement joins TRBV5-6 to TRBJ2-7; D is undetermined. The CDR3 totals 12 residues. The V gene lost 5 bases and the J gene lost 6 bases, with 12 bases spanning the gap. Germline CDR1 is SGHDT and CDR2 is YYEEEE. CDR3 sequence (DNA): TGTGCCAGCAGGCGCTATGGTGGCGAGCAGTACTTC. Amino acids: CASRRYGGEQYF. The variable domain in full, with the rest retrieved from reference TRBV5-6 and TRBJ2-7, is DAGVTQSPTHLIKTRGQQVTLRCSPKSGHDTVSWYQQALGQGPQFIFQYYEEEERQRGNFPDRFSGHQFPNYSSELNVNALLLGDSALYLCASRRYGGEQYFGPGTRLTVT.

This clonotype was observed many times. CDR3 in amino acids: CASSQYRGDGGELFF. CDR3 nucleotide sequence: TGCGCCAGCAGCCAATACAGGGGAGATGGCGGGGAGCTGTTTTTT. The rearrangement links TRBV4-1 to TRBJ2-2; 7 positions match TRBD1. CDR3 length: 15 amino acids. Germline CDR1 and CDR2: MGHRA and YSYEKL. V lost 2 bases and J lost 7; bases outside the gene matches: 7.

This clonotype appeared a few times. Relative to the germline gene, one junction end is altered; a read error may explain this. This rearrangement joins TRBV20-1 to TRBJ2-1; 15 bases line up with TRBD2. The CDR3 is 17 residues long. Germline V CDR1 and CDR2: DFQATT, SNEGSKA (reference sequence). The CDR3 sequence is CSARGTSGGLSYNEQFF. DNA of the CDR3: TGCAGTGCCAGAGGGACTAGCGGGGGGCTCTCCTACAATGAGCAGTTCTTC.

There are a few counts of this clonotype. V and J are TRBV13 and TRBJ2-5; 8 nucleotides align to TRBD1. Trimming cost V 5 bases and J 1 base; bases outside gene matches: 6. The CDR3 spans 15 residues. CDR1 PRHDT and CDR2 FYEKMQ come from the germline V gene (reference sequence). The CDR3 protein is CASSRTGTGQETQYF. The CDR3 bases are TGTGCCAGCAGCCGGACCGGGACAGGCCAAGAGACCCAGTACTTC.

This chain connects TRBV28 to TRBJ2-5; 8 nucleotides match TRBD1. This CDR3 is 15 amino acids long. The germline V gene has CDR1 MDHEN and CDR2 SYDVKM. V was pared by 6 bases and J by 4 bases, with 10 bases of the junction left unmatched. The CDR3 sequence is CASRKQGAPGETQYF. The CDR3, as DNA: TGTGCCAGCAGGAAGCAGGGGGCGCCCGGAGAGACCCAGTACTTC.

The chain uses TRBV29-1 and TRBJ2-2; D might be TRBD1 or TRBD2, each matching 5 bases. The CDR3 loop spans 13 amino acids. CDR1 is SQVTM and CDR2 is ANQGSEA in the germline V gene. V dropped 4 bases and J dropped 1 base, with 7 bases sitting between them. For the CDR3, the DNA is TGCAGCGTTGGGGACCGGAACACCGGGGAGCTGTTTTTT. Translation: CSVGDRNTGELFF.

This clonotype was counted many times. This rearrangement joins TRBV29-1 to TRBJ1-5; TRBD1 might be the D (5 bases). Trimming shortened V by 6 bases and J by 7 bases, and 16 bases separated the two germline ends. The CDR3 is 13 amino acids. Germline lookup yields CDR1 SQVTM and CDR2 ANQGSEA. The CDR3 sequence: CSVAGATGQPQHF. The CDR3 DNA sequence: TGCAGCGTCGCCGGGGCCACCGGGCAGCCCCAGCATTTT. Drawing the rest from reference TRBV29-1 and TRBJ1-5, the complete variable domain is SAVISQKPSRDICQRGTSLTIQCQVDSQVTMMFWYRQQPGQSLTLIATANQGSEATYESGFVIDKFPISRPNLTFSTLTVSNMSPEDSSIYLCSVAGATGQPQHFGDGTRLSIL.

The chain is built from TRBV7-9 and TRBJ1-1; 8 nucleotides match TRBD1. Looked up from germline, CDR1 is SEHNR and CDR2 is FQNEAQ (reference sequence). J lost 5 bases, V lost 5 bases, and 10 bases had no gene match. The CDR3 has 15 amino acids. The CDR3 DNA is TGTGCCAGCAGCCCGGACAGGGTAATAGAGACTGAAGCTTTCTTT. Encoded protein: CASSPDRVIETEAFF.

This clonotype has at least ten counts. The CDR3, as DNA: TGCAGCGTTGAACAGGGTCCCGGGCAAGAGACCCAGTACTTC. The encoded protein is CSVEQGPGQETQYF. This chain links TRBV29-1 with TRBJ2-5, with D tentatively TRBD1 (5 bases). From germline, CDR1 is SQVTM and CDR2 ANQGSEA. The V gene lost 2 bases and the J gene lost 2 bases, with 12 bases spanning the gap. There are 14 residues in the CDR3. Drawing the rest from reference TRBV29-1 and TRBJ2-5, the complete variable domain is SAVISQKPSRDICQRGTSLTIQCQVDSQVTMMFWYRQQPGQSLTLIATANQGSEATYESGFVIDKFPISRPNLTFSTLTVSNMSPEDSSIYLCSVEQGPGQETQYFGPGTRLLVL.

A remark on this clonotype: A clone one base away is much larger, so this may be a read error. The CDR3 loop reads CARSLVPRLDYEQYF. The CDR3 nucleotides are TGTGCCAGGAGTTTAGTTCCCCGGTTGGACTACGAGCAGTACTTC. This chain links TRBV12-3 or TRBV12-4 with TRBJ2-7; no clear D gene. The CDR3 length is 15 residues.

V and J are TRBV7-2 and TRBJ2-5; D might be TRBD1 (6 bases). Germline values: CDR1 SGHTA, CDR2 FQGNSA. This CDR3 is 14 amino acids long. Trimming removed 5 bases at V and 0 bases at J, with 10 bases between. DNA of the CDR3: TGTGCCAGCAGCCCGGGACACTACCAAGAGACCCAGTACTTC. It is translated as CASSPGHYQETQYF.

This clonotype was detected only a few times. The CDR3 sequence: CSANPRTGLYGYTF. As DNA, the CDR3 is TGCAGTGCCAATCCCCGCACAGGACTCTATGGCTACACCTTC. This chain uses TRBV20-1 with TRBJ1-2, with D possibly matching TRBD1 (5 bases). Germline lookup yields CDR1 DFQATT and CDR2 SNEGSKA (reference sequence). CDR3 size: 14 residues. The ends were cut back, 6 bases at V and 4 bases at J, with 18 bases in the middle.

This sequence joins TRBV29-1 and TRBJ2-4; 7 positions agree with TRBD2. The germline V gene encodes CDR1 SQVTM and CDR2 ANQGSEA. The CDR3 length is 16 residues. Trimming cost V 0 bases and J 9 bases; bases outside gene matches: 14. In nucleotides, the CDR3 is TGCAGCGTTGAAGAGAAGGTACGGCGGGGGTGGAGCATTCAGTACTTC. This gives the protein CSVEEKVRRGWSIQYF.

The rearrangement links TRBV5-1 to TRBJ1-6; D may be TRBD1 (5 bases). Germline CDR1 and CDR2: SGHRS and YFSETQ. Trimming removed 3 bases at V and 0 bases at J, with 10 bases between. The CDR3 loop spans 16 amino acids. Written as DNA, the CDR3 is TGCGCCAGCAGCTCGGGGGGGAGCTCCTATAATTCACCCCTCCACTTT. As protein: CASSSGGSSYNSPLHF.

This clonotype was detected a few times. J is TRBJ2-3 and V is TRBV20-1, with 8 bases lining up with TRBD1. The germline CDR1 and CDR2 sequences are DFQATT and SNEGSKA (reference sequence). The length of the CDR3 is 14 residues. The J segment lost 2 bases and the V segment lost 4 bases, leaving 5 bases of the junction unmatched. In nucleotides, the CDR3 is TGCAGTGCTAAGCGGACAGGGTTCACAGATACGCAGTATTTT. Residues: CSAKRTGFTDTQYF.

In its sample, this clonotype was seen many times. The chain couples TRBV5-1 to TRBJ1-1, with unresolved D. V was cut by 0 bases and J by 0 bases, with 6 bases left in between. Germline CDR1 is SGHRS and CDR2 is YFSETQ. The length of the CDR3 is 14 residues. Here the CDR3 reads CASSLDGMNTEAFF. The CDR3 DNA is TGCGCCAGCAGCTTGGACGGGATGAACACTGAAGCTTTCTTT.